This TCR beta chain was sequenced for a study of blood T cell repertoires in COVID-19. The overall study: COVID-19 samples collected from the United States, Italy and Spain covered acute and convalescent phases. From T cells, B-cell-depleted T cells, or PBMCs came the material, which was cDNA or gDNA.

The CDR3 spans 13 residues. After removal of 3 bases from V and 2 bases from J, the junction contained 2 bases not matched to a gene. Per the germline V gene, CDR1 is GTSNPN and CDR2 is SVGIG (reference sequence). Per the original data handling: Amplification with reference gene primers provided the estimates of nucleated cell counts. The assay was immunoSEQ multiplex PCR, and TCRdb's table has in-frame clones only and misses some. The D gene and trimming were derived from the DNA, and the V and J assignments and clone size from that table. The sample lists roughly 300,000 clones, 87% occurring once.

The V call is TRBV30, the J call TRBJ1-2, with 8 bases identical to TRBD1. The sequenced material came from peripheral blood. The clonotype originates from a woman aged 45-65 years who had recovered from COVID-19. This CDR3 reads CAWRDRVNYGYTF. For the CDR3, the DNA is TGTGCCTGGAGGGACAGGGTGAACTATGGCTACACCTTC.